Below are 7 T cell receptor beta chains sequenced from a single sample in a study of brain T cells in children with intractable seizures. Noted time point: blood from clinic visit 5 months post-surgery; TSC patient then seizure free. The method was immunoSEQ multiplex PCR; TCRdb's version includes in-frame clones alone and lacks a portion of them. The sample includes about 340,000 clones, roughly 93% of them seen just once. This material consisted of peripheral blood, taken about 5 months after surgery. All receptors come from a boy under three years old with tuberous sclerosis and intractable seizures.

The rearrangement links TRBV3-1 (or the pseudogene TRBV3-2) to TRBJ2-7, with D possibly being TRBD1 (7 bases). The germline CDR1 and CDR2 sequences are LGHDT and YNNKEL (reference sequence). The V and J ends lost 3 bases and 2 bases respectively, with 14 bases between them. The CDR3 covers 15 residues. Here the CDR3 reads CASSHRGDSPYEQYF. In DNA, the CDR3 is TGTGCCAGCAGCCACAGGGGGGACAGTCCCTACGAGCAGTACTTC.

The V gene is TRBV4-2, the J gene TRBJ2-1; 10 nucleotides line up with TRBD2. Unmatched junction bases numbered 6, after V lost 1 base and J lost 0 bases. Germline V gene data show CDR1 as LGHNA and CDR2 as YNFKEQ. This CDR3 is 18 amino acids long. The CDR3 loop reads CASSQGTSGWSSYNEQFF. As DNA, the CDR3 is TGTGCCAGCAGCCAAGGGACTAGCGGTTGGAGCTCCTACAATGAGCAGTTCTTC.

V usage is TRBV4-1 and J usage is TRBJ1-4, with D unresolved. The CDR3 spans 15 residues. V was shortened by 1 base and J by 5 bases, with 11 bases between the two germline ends. Germline V gene lookup returns CDR1 MGHRA and CDR2 YSYEKL. CDR3 region: CASSQVPQKNEKLFF. As DNA, the CDR3 is TGCGCCAGCAGCCAAGTGCCCCAAAAAAATGAAAAACTGTTTTTT.

The rearrangement joins TRBV10-1 to TRBJ2-1; 7 bases fit TRBD1. V lost 6 bases and J lost 3; bases outside the gene matches: 5. The CDR3 spans 14 residues. From germline, CDR1 is WNHNN and CDR2 SYGVQD (reference sequence). The CDR3 DNA is TGCGCCAGCAGCGCCGGGACAGACTACAATGAGCAGTTCTTC. Encoded protein: CASSAGTDYNEQFF.

The chain links TRBV27 to TRBJ2-1; 7 bases fit TRBD1. The germline CDR1 and CDR2 sequences are MNHEY and SMNVEV (reference sequence). The CDR3 covers 15 residues. After removal of 4 bases from V and 7 bases from J, the junction contained 10 bases not matched to a gene. The CDR3 DNA reads TGTGCCAGCAGTTATAAAACAGGGGTTCTAAATGAGCAGTTCTTC. Encoded protein: CASSYKTGVLNEQFF.

The chain combines TRBV5-1 with TRBJ1-1; possible D gene TRBD1, 6 bases. V lost 3 bases to trimming and J lost 1 base, with 7 bases between them. Per germline, CDR1 SGHRS and CDR2 YFSETQ. There are 13 residues in the CDR3. The DNA for the CDR3 is TGCGCCAGCAGCTGGGACAAGAACACTGAAGCTTTCTTT. Its protein is CASSWDKNTEAFF.

The chain combines TRBV25-1 with TRBJ1-4; no reliable D call. Trimming removed 9 bases from V and 11 bases from J, with 10 bases in between. The CDR3 totals 10 residues. The germline gives CDR1 MGHDK, CDR2 SYGVNS. DNA for the CDR3: TGTGCCAGAAACAGTGCCAAACTGTTTTTT. Its protein product is CARNSAKLFF.